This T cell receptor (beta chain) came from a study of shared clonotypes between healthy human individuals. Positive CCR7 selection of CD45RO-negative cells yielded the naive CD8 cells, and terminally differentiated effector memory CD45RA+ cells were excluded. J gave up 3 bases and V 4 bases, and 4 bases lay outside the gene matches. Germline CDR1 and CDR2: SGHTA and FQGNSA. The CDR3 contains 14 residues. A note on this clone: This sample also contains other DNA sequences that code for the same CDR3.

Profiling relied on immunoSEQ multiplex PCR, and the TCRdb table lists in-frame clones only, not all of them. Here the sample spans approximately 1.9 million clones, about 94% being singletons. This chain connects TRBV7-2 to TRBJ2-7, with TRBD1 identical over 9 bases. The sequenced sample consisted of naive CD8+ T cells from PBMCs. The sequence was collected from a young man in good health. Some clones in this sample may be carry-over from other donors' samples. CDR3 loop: CASSSDRGFYEQYF. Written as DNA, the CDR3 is TGTGCCAGCAGCTCAGACAGGGGGTTCTACGAGCAGTACTTC. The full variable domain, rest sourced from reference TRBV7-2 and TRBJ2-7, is GAGVSQSPSNKVTEKGKDVELRCDPISGHTALYWYRQSLGQGLEFLIYFQGNSAPDKSGLPSDRFSAERTGGSVSTLTIQRTQQEDSAVYLCASSSDRGFYEQYFGPGTRLTVT.